Listed here are 20 T cell receptor beta chains from one sample, sequenced in a study of T-cell memory formation after mild COVID-19. Using its own MiXCR run on the 5' RACE reads, TCRdb lists one record per CDR3 protein. The data show roughly 450,000 distinct CDR3 sequences, with around a sixth seen just once and 9% to 15% held by the top ten. Sequenced material: PBMCs or a T cell subset sorted from them (not recorded which). The receptors originated from an adult woman who had mild COVID-19 (a few samples of this study predate the infection). Cell type and time point are not known.

The chain carries TRBV15 and TRBJ2-1; 8 nucleotides agree with TRBD2. The trim removed 3 bases at V and 7 bases at J, leaving 11 bases unmatched. Germline V gene sequence: CDR1 LNHNV, CDR2 YYDKDF (reference sequence). The CDR3 length is 16 residues. The DNA of the CDR3 is TGTGCCACCAGCAGCGAAATGGGGGTAGCGGGGAATGAGCAGTTCTTC. Residues: CATSSEMGVAGNEQFF.

This clonotype was counted at least ten times. The genes are TRBV15 and TRBJ2-4; unclear D gene. The length of the CDR3 is 14 residues. V was cut by 4 bases and J by 1 base, with 8 bases left in between. The germline V gene encodes CDR1 LNHNV and CDR2 YYDKDF (reference sequence). The CDR3 region has the DNA TGTGCCACCAGCACGGTGGGGGCCAAAAACATTCAGTACTTC. As protein: CATSTVGAKNIQYF.

This clonotype came up once. The genes are TRBV11-2 and TRBJ2-1, with 8 bases that match TRBD2. V lost 5 bases and J lost 2; bases outside the gene matches: 8. From germline, CDR1 is SGHAT and CDR2 FQNNGV. CDR3 length: 16 residues. Here the CDR3 reads CASSAIPGLAYNEQFF. The CDR3 bases are TGTGCCAGCAGCGCTATCCCGGGACTAGCCTACAATGAGCAGTTCTTC. Based on the CDR3 plus reference TRBV11-2 and TRBJ2-1, the full variable domain is EAGVAQSPRYKIIEKRQSVAFWCNPISGHATLYWYQQILGQGPKLLIQFQNNGVVDDSQLPKDRFSAERLKGVDSTLKIQPAKLEDSAVYLCASSAIPGLAYNEQFFGPGTRLTVL.

In its sample, this clonotype was seen a few times. The chain joins TRBV12-3 or TRBV12-4 to TRBJ2-1; D may be TRBD2 (6 bases). Trimming removed 6 bases from V and 10 bases from J, with 16 bases in between. The CDR3 has 13 amino acids. As DNA, the CDR3 is TGTGCCAGCAGAGCGGGCGGAAGGATGGAGCAGTTCTTC. This encodes CASRAGGRMEQFF.

The V and J genes are TRBV5-1 and TRBJ2-5, with a weak D call TRBD2 (6 bases). The germline CDR1 and CDR2 sequences are SGHRS and YFSETQ. V gave up 4 bases and J gave up 7 bases, with 23 bases separating them. This CDR3 spans 16 amino acids. CDR3 nucleotides: TGCGCCAGCAGCCCGAGGGCGCAGGGCCAAGCGGGGACCCAGTACTTC. Translating it yields CASSPRAQGQAGTQYF.

There are a few counts of this clonotype. The chain is built from TRBV27 and TRBJ2-3; D call uncertain. V was clipped by 4 bases and J by 6 bases, with 8 bases between them. The CDR3 spans 12 residues. Germline lookup yields CDR1 MNHEY and CDR2 SMNVEV (reference sequence). In DNA, the CDR3 is TGTGCCAGCAGTTCCCTTCCGGATACGCAGTATTTT. This encodes CASSSLPDTQYF.

V is TRBV20-1 and J is TRBJ1-6; D gene ambiguous. The CDR3 has 14 amino acids. Per germline, CDR1 DFQATT and CDR2 SNEGSKA (reference sequence). The V end was cut by 1 base, the J end by 5 bases, with 9 bases between. The CDR3 spells CSARAQQNNSPLHF. The CDR3 nucleotides are TGCAGTGCTAGAGCTCAGCAAAATAATTCACCCCTCCACTTT.

This clonotype was found a few times. V is TRBV20-1 and J is TRBJ2-1, with 14 bases lining up with TRBD2. CDR1 is DFQATT, CDR2 SNEGSKA, per germline (reference sequence). This CDR3 is 15 amino acids long. After removal of 6 bases from V and 3 bases from J, the junction contained 4 bases not matched to a gene. As DNA, the CDR3 is TGCAGTGCCGGACTAGCGGGAGGCCTCTACAATGAGCAGTTCTTC. Amino acid sequence: CSAGLAGGLYNEQFF.

In its sample, this clonotype was seen many times. The rearrangement uses TRBV6-5 and TRBJ1-2; 8 positions match TRBD1. CDR1 is MNHEY and CDR2 is SVGAGI in the germline V gene. The CDR3 extends over 13 amino acids. Trimming took 6 bases from V and 5 from J; bases not matched to a gene: 5. The CDR3 region has the DNA TGTGCCAGCAGGGGCAGGACAGGGTATGGCTACACCTTC. The encoded protein is CASRGRTGYGYTF.

This chain connects TRBV6-5 to TRBJ2-1, with D possibly being TRBD2 (7 bases). The V end was cut by 10 bases, the J end by 6 bases, with 25 bases between. This CDR3 is 16 amino acids long. Germline assignment: CDR1 MNHEY and CDR2 SVGAGI. The CDR3 reads CATPPGGREIVNEQFF. The CDR3 DNA is TGTGCCACCCCCCCGGGGGGCAGAGAGATAGTCAATGAGCAGTTCTTC.

This clonotype was counted a few times. The chain has TRBV5-5 and TRBJ2-7; TRBD1 matches 8 bases. V lost 6 bases to trimming and J lost 2 bases; unmatched junction nucleotides: 7. The CDR3 consists of 14 residues. Germline CDR1 reads SGHKS; CDR2 reads YYEKEE (reference sequence). CDR3: CASTWTGLAYEQYF. CDR3 DNA: TGTGCCAGCACCTGGACAGGGTTAGCCTACGAGCAGTACTTC. The full variable domain, in which reference TRBV5-5 and TRBJ2-7 provide the parts outside the CDR3, is DAGVTQSPTHLIKTRGQQVTLRCSPISGHKSVSWYQQVLGQGPQFIFQYYEKEERGRGNFPDRFSARQFPNYSSELNVNALLLGDSALYLCASTWTGLAYEQYFGPGTRLTVT.

This clonotype was seen more than once but under ten times. An end of the junction does not agree with germline; a read error may underlie this. This rearrangement joins TRBV6-5 to TRBJ2-5; unclear D gene. CDR1 and CDR2 from the germline V gene are MNHEY and SVGAGI. CDR3 length: 14 residues. The CDR3 nucleotides are TGTGCCAGCAGTTACTCACCCCTCCAGAAGACCCAATCCTTC. It yields the protein CASSYSPLQKTQSF.

This sequence joins TRBV4-1 and TRBJ2-6; 9 bases line up with TRBD1. Germline CDR1 MGHRA, CDR2 YSYEKL. CDR3 length: 18 residues. After removal of 4 bases from V and 0 bases from J, the junction contained 7 bases not matched to a gene. The CDR3 region is CASSPRTGAPSGANVLTF. The CDR3 DNA follows: TGCGCCAGCAGCCCCCGGACAGGGGCCCCCTCTGGGGCCAACGTCCTGACTTTC.

This clonotype was counted ten times or more. The chain recombines TRBV12-3 or TRBV12-4 with TRBJ1-5; 8 bases fit TRBD1. This CDR3 region has 14 residues. V was clipped by 1 base and J by 7 bases; unmatched bases: 3. The CDR3 region has the DNA TGTGCCAGCAGTTTAGACAGGGGGGACCAGCCCCAGCATTTT. Encoded protein: CASSLDRGDQPQHF.

The genes are TRBV25-1 and TRBJ2-2; 7 bases are a match to TRBD2. Germline V gives CDR1 MGHDK, CDR2 SYGVNS. V was clipped by 8 bases and J by 6 bases; unmatched bases: 0. The CDR3 runs to 11 residues. The CDR3 protein is CASLAAGELFF. As DNA, the CDR3 is TGTGCCAGCCTAGCGGCCGGGGAGCTGTTTTTT. Complete variable domain (other parts from reference TRBV25-1 and TRBJ2-2): EADIYQTPRYLVIGTGKKITLECSQTMGHDKMYWYQQDPGMELHLIHYSYGVNSTEKGDLSSESTVSRIRTEHFPLTLESARPSHTSQYLCASLAAGELFFGEGSRLTVL.

The chain links TRBV5-1 to TRBJ2-7; possibly TRBD1 for D (5 bases). Trimming left V 5 bases short and J 1 base short, with 10 bases between. The CDR3 totals 13 residues. The germline V gene has CDR1 SGHRS and CDR2 YFSETQ. The CDR3 DNA reads TGCGCCAGCAGGCCGACAGCTTCCTACGAGCAGTACTTC. Amino acid sequence: CASRPTASYEQYF.

This clonotype was counted ten times or more. CDR3: CASLKGDSSTDTQYF. The CDR3 bases are TGTGCCAGTCTCAAGGGGGATTCTAGCACAGATACGCAGTATTTT. The chain employs TRBV19 and TRBJ2-3; the D gene is possibly TRBD1 (6 bases). V was pared by 8 bases and J by 0 bases, with 15 bases between. The germline gives CDR1 LNHDA, CDR2 SQIVND (reference sequence). This CDR3 is built from 15 residues.

J is TRBJ2-5 and V is TRBV18; D is undetermined. Germline lookup yields CDR1 KGHSH and CDR2 LQKENI. This CDR3 contains 13 residues. Trimming removed 0 bases at V and 3 bases at J, with 5 bases between. The CDR3 DNA reads TGTGCCAGCTCACCACCAGGCGAAGAGACCCAGTACTTC. It codes for CASSPPGEETQYF.

This clonotype was detected only a few times. The chain recombines TRBV7-9 with TRBJ2-7; 10 bases map to TRBD1. CDR1 is SEHNR and CDR2 is FQNEAQ in the germline V gene (reference sequence). This CDR3 contains 15 residues. V trimming: 3 bases; J trimming: 1 base; junction bases outside the gene matches: 3. CDR3 residues: CASSFGQGVSYEQYF. DNA of the CDR3: TGTGCCAGCAGCTTCGGACAGGGGGTTTCCTACGAGCAGTACTTC.

This chain links TRBV29-1 with TRBJ2-1; D is ambiguous. The CDR3 contains 15 residues. Germline CDR1 is SQVTM and CDR2 is ANQGSEA. V shed 1 base and J shed 7 bases, with 17 bases lying between them. The CDR3 is CSVEGLSLAPNEQFF. CDR3 in DNA: TGCAGCGTTGAAGGCCTCTCCCTTGCCCCGAATGAGCAGTTCTTC.